What follows are 14 T cell receptor beta chains derived from one specimen sequenced in a study of cytomegalovirus exposure and HLA in healthy donors. Sequencing was performed with immunoSEQ multiplex PCR; in TCRdb, only in-frame clones are kept and a portion is missing. Of over 200,000 clones listed, about 91% are singletons. Input material: PBMCs. The source is a woman between 18 and 29 years old in good health and CMV-seronegative.

The gene calls are TRBV4-1 and TRBJ1-1; 7 bases are a match to TRBD1. V lost 3 bases, J lost 2 bases, and 12 bases stayed unmatched. Germline values: CDR1 MGHRA, CDR2 YSYEKL. The CDR3 sequence is 17 residues long. The DNA for the CDR3 is TGCGCCAGCAGCCAGACCGGGCGGAGGGGGCGCAACACTGAAGCTTTCTTT. This encodes CASSQTGRRGRNTEAFF.

The V gene is TRBV28, the J gene TRBJ2-7; D might be TRBD2 (6 bases). The germline CDR1 and CDR2 sequences are MDHEN and SYDVKM. There are 18 residues in the CDR3. With 1 base removed from V and 0 bases from J, the gap between germline ends came to 19 bases. CDR3 DNA sequence: TGTGCCAGCAGTTTATTACGGGGAGGTCAGGCTAGCTCCTACGAGCAGTACTTC. This encodes CASSLLRGGQASSYEQYF.

This chain uses TRBV28 with TRBJ2-2, with TRBD2 as a possible D gene (6 bases). V dropped 2 bases and J dropped 9 bases, with 19 bases sitting between them. The CDR3 consists of 16 residues. In germline, CDR1 is MDHEN, CDR2 SYDVKM. CDR3 sequence: CASSLRARGGLRELFF. CDR3 sequence (DNA): TGTGCCAGCAGTTTAAGGGCCAGAGGAGGGCTCCGGGAGCTGTTTTTT.

This chain uses TRBV27 with TRBJ2-2; a possible D gene is TRBD2 (6 bases). This CDR3 spans 15 amino acids. V was shortened by 2 bases and J by 0 bases, with 7 bases between the two germline ends. Germline V gene lookup returns CDR1 MNHEY and CDR2 SMNVEV (reference sequence). The CDR3 coding sequence is TGTGCCAGCAGTTTAGGGGACTCGAACACCGGGGAGCTGTTTTTT. Amino acids: CASSLGDSNTGELFF.

The CDR3 DNA is TGTGCCAGCAGTTTTCTAGCGGGAGTCAGCACAGATACGCAGTATTTT. Its protein product is CASSFLAGVSTDTQYF. V and J are TRBV27 and TRBJ2-3; 10 bases line up with TRBD2. Germline loops: CDR1 MNHEY, CDR2 SMNVEV (reference sequence). V trimming: 3 bases; J trimming: 0 bases; junction bases outside the gene matches: 3. The CDR3 is made up of 16 amino acids.

The chain joins TRBV14 to TRBJ2-7; the match to TRBD1 covers 10 bases. Germline V lookup: CDR1 SGHDN, CDR2 FVKESK. This CDR3 contains 15 residues. The trim removed 4 bases at V and 5 bases at J, leaving 8 bases unmatched. The CDR3 is CASSRWRTGGNEQYF. DNA of the CDR3: TGTGCCAGCAGCCGATGGAGGACAGGGGGGAACGAGCAGTACTTC.

This chain links TRBV5-1 with TRBJ1-5; D not certain. V was shortened by 0 bases and J by 5 bases, with 9 bases between the two germline ends. This CDR3 region has 14 residues. Germline V gives CDR1 SGHRS, CDR2 YFSETQ. CDR3 in DNA: TGCGCCAGCAGCTTGGCCCCGGAGGATCAGCCCCAGCATTTT. Its translation: CASSLAPEDQPQHF.

The V call is TRBV4-2, the J call TRBJ2-5; D perhaps matches TRBD2 (7 bases). Looked up from germline, CDR1 is LGHNA and CDR2 is YNFKEQ. This CDR3 has 14 amino acids. V lost 1 base and J 4 bases, leaving 10 bases between the germline ends. The DNA for the CDR3 is TGTGCCAGCAGCCAAGTAGGGGGGGCAGAGACCCAGTACTTC. Its protein is CASSQVGGAETQYF.

This clone was seen once. The chain links TRBV28 to TRBJ1-1; a possible D gene is TRBD1 (6 bases). V was clipped by 3 bases and J by 4 bases, with 21 bases between them. The CDR3 length is 17 residues. The germline V gene encodes CDR1 MDHEN and CDR2 SYDVKM. CDR3 in DNA: TGTGCCAGCAGTTTTTCCCTTGGGGGGGGCGCGGGCACTGAAGCTTTCTTT. This encodes CASSFSLGGGAGTEAFF.

CDR3 nucleotides: TGCGCCAGCACACGGGAGGGCCTGAATGAAAAACTGTTTTTT. Residues: CASTREGLNEKLFF. This sequence joins TRBV5-1 and TRBJ1-4, with D unresolved. Germline CDR1 SGHRS, CDR2 YFSETQ. Trimming took off 6 bases at V and 5 bases at J, with 14 bases between the two ends. This CDR3 comprises 14 residues.

The V and J genes are TRBV27 and TRBJ1-2; D is undetermined. The germline CDR1 and CDR2 sequences are MNHEY and SMNVEV (reference sequence). V was shortened by 3 bases and J by 2 bases, with 7 bases between the two germline ends. There are 13 residues in the CDR3. CDR3 DNA: TGTGCCAGCAGTTTGCAGTCGAACTATGGCTACACCTTC. Translation: CASSLQSNYGYTF.

This chain joins TRBV6-4 and TRBJ2-1; perhaps TRBD1 as D (7 bases). Germline CDR1 and CDR2: MRHNA and SNTAGT. Trimming removed 0 bases at V and 8 bases at J, with 17 bases between. The CDR3 covers 16 residues. The CDR3 sequence: CASSDSWQGGADEQFF. The CDR3 DNA sequence: TGTGCCAGCAGTGACTCTTGGCAGGGGGGAGCGGATGAGCAGTTCTTC.

This chain links TRBV11-2 with TRBJ1-1, with D possibly being TRBD1 (6 bases). CDR3 length: 15 amino acids. V was pared by 5 bases and J by 1 base, with 14 bases between. The germline CDR1 and CDR2 sequences are SGHAT and FQNNGV. The DNA of the CDR3 is TGTGCCAGCAGCGCCCCATTGGGACAGAACACTGAAGCTTTCTTT. It codes for CASSAPLGQNTEAFF.

This clone occurred a few times. The gene calls are TRBV28 and TRBJ2-7; D remains unclear. CDR3 length: 13 residues. V was shortened by 3 bases and J by 5 bases, with 11 bases between the two germline ends. Germline lookup yields CDR1 MDHEN and CDR2 SYDVKM. The CDR3 region is CASSLTSSNEQYF. The CDR3 DNA reads as TGTGCCAGCAGTTTGACAAGCAGCAACGAGCAGTACTTC.